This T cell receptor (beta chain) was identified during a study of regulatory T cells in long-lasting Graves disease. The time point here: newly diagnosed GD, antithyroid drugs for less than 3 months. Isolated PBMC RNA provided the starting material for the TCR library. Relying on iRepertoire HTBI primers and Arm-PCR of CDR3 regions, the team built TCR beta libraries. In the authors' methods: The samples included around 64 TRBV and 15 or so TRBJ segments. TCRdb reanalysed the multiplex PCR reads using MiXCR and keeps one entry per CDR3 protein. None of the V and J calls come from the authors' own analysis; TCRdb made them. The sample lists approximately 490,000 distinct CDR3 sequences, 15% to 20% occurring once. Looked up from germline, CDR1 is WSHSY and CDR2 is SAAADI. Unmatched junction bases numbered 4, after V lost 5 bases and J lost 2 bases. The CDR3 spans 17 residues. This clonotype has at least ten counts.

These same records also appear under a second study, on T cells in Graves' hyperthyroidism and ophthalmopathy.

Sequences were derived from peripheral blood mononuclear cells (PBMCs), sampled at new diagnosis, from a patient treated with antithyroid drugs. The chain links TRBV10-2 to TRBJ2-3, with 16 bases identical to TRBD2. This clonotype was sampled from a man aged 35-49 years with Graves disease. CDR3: CASSPGTSGRVTDTQYF. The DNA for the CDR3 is TGCGCCAGCAGTCCCGGGACTAGCGGGAGGGTCACAGATACGCAGTATTTT.